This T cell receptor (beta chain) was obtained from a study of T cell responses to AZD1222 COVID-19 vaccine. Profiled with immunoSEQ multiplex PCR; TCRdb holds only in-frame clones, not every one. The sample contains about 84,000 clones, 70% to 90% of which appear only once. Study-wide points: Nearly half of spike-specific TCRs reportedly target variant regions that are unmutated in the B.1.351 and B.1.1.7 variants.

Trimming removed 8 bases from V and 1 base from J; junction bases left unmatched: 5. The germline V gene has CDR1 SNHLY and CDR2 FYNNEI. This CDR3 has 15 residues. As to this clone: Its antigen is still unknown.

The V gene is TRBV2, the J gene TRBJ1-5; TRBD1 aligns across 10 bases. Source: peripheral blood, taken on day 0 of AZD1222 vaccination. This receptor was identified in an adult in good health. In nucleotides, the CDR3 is TGTGCCAGCGGCGACAGGGGGCAAAGCAATCAGCCCCAGCATTTT. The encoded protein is CASGDRGQSNQPQHF.